Given below is one T cell receptor (beta chain) in context. These data belong to a study of monozygotic twins with inflammatory bowel disease. Germline V lookup: CDR1 SGHDN, CDR2 FVKESK. The CDR3 runs to 13 residues. With the 5' RACE reads reprocessed, TCRdb shows one record per CDR3 protein and no DNA. This sample's table reports 150,000 or so distinct CDR3 sequences. The source is a human donor with ulcerative colitis or Crohn's disease, or a healthy co-twin of an affected twin (not recorded which). The V gene is TRBV14, the J gene TRBJ1-1. Sequenced: blood. The CDR3 region is CASSQSVNTEAFF. Variable domain in full (rest from reference TRBV14 and TRBJ1-1): EAGVTQFPSHSVIEKGQTVTLRCDPISGHDNLYWYRRVMGKEIKFLLHFVKESKQDESGMPNNRFLAERTGGTYSTLKVQPAELEDSGVYFCASSQSVNTEAFFGQGTRLTVV.